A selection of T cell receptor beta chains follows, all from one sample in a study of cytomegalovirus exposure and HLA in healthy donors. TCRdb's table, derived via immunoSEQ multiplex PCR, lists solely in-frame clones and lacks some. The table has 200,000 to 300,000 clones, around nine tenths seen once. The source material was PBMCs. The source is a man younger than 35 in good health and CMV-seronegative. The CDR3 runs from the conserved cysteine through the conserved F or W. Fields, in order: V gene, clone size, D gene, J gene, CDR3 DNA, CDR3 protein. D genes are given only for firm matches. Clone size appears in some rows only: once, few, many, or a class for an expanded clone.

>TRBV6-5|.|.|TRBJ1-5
TGTGCCAGCAGTGCCGCTCTGGGCCCCCAGCATTTT
CASSAALGPQHF
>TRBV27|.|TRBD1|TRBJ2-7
TGTGCCAGCAGTTTAGAGGGACAGGGATCCTACGAGCAGTACTTC
CASSLEGQGSYEQYF
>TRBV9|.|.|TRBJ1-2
TGTGCCAGCAGGAGACCTGGGACACCTGGCTACACCTTC
CASRRPGTPGYTF
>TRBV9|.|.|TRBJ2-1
TGTGCCAGCAGCTCTCTAGGGGATGAGCAGTTCTTC
CASSSLGDEQFF
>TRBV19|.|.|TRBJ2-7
TGTGCCAGTAGTTCCCGGGACGGGAGCTCAATTTACGAGCAGTACTTC
CASSSRDGSSIYEQYF
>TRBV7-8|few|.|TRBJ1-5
TGTGCCAGCAGCTTGGGGGCCCGAAGGGGAGATCAGCCCCAGCATTTT
CASSLGARRGDQPQHF
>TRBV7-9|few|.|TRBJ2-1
TGTGCCAGCACCTCGAACCGGGGTGGCAATGAGCAGTTCTTC
CASTSNRGGNEQFF
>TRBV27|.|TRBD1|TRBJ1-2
TGTGCCAGCAGTTTACAAGGGGGCTTTGGCTACACCTTC
CASSLQGGFGYTF
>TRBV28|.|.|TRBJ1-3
TGTGCCAGCAGTCCGGGGGGTCCTGGAAACACCATATATTTT
CASSPGGPGNTIYF
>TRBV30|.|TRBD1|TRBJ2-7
TGTGCCTGGCTTCCGGGACAGGGGTTTCCCTTGGCTGGCGAGCAGTACTTC
CAWLPGQGFPLAGEQYF
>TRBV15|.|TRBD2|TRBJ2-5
TGTGCCACCAGCAGAGCGGGAGGGCAAGAGACCCAGTACTTC
CATSRAGGQETQYF
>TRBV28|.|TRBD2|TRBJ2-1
TGTGCCAGCAGTTGGACTAGCGGGGGGGACAATGAGCAGTTCTTC
CASSWTSGGDNEQFF
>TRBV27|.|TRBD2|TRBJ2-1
TGTGCCAGCAGTTTATGGGCTAGCGGGAGAACCGACAATGAGCAGTTCTTC
CASSLWASGRTDNEQFF
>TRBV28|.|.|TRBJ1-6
TGTGCCAGCAGCCGCGGACAGACTAATTCACCCCTCCACTTT
CASSRGQTNSPLHF
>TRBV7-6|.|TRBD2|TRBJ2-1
TGTGCCAGCAGCCTCGGGACTAGCGGCGACAATGAGCAGTTCTTC
CASSLGTSGDNEQFF
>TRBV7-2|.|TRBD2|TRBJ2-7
TGTGCCAGCAGCTTAGGCGGGAGGTTCTACGAGCAGTACTTC
CASSLGGRFYEQYF
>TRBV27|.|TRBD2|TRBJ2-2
TGTGCCAGCAGTGCAAGGGCTAGCGGGAGGTCTAAAATTACCGGGGAGCTGTTTTTT
CASSARASGRSKITGELFF
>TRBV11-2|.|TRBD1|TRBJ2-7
TGTGCCAGCAGCTTAACAACGGGACAGTTTGGCGAGCAGTACTTC
CASSLTTGQFGEQYF
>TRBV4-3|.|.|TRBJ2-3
TGCGCCAGCAGCCAAGGAGGGCGGGACTGGCAAGTTGATACGCAGTATTTT
CASSQGGRDWQVDTQYF
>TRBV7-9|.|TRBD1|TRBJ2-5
TGTGCCAGCAGCTCGCCCGACAGGGGAGTGGAGACCCAGTACTTC
CASSSPDRGVETQYF
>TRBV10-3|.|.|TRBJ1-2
TGTGCCAGCCGACAACAGGAGAACTATGGCTACACCTTC
CASRQQENYGYTF
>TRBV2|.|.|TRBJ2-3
TGTGCCAGCAGTCCACAGGTTAGCACAGATACGCAGTATTTT
CASSPQVSTDTQYF
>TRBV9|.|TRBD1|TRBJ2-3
TGTGCCAGCAGCGTAGTAGGACAGGGAGCAGATACGCAGTATTTT
CASSVVGQGADTQYF
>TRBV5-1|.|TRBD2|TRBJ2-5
TGCGCCAGCAGCTTACAAGCGGGGGACCAAGAGACCCAGTACTTC
CASSLQAGDQETQYF
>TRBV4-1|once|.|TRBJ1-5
TGCGCCAGCAGCCAACAACAGGGCGCGGATCAGCCCCAGCATTTT
CASSQQQGADQPQHF
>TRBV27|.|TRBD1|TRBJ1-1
TGTGCCAGCGCCCTGAGTCCAGGGGGGAACACTGAAGCTTTCTTT
CASALSPGGNTEAFF
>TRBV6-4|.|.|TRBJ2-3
TGTGCCAGCAGTTCCGACAGGAGCACAGATACGCAGTATTTT
CASSSDRSTDTQYF
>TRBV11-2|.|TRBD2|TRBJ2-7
TGTGCCAGCAGCGGGACTAGCGGGACGATCTACGAGCAGTACTTC
CASSGTSGTIYEQYF
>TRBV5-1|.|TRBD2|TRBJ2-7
TGCGCCAGCAGCCCGACTCGGACTAGCGGGAGGGCCGGCGTCAACGAGCAGTACTTC
CASSPTRTSGRAGVNEQYF
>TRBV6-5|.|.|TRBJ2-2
TGTGCCAGCCGAAAACAGGGTAGCACCGGGGAGCTGTTTTTT
CASRKQGSTGELFF
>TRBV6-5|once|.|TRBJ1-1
TGTGCCAGCAGTTATAGGGGGGGCACTGAAGCTTTCTTT
CASSYRGGTEAFF
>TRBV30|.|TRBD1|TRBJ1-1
TGTGCCTGGAGCTTGTACCCGGGACAGGTAACAGCTGAAGCTTTCTTT
CAWSLYPGQVTAEAFF
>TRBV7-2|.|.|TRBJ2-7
TGTGCCAGCAGCCTGCAGGGGTTCGAGCAGTACTTC
CASSLQGFEQYF
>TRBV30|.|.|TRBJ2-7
TGTGCCTGGAGCCTTCTGGGGGCGCCTGAGCAGTACTTC
CAWSLLGAPEQYF
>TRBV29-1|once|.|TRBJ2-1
TGCAGCGTTGTCAGGGGAAATGAGCAGTTCTTC
CSVVRGNEQFF
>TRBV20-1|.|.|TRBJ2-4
TGCAGTGCCCCGGAGCAAAACATTCAGTACTTC
CSAPEQNIQYF
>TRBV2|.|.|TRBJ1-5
TGTGCCAGCAGTGAAGAACTTCGTGCACAGCCCCAGCATTTT
CASSEELRAQPQHF
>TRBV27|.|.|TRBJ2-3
TGTGCCAGCAGCTTTATGGATACGCAGTATTTT
CASSFMDTQYF
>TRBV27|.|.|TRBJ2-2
TGTGCCAGCAGTTTAATCGCCGGACTCCTCACCGGGGAGCTGTTTTTT
CASSLIAGLLTGELFF
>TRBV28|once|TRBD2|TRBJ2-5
TGTGCCAGCAGATCCTCTCTAGCGGAAGAGACCCAGTACTTC
CASRSSLAEETQYF
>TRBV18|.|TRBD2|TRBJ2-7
TGTGCCAGCTCACCACCGGGACTAGCGGGCCACGAGCAGTACTTC
CASSPPGLAGHEQYF
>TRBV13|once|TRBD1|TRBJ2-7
TGTGCCAGCAGCCCTTTGGGACAGGGAGTCCACGAGCAGTACTTC
CASSPLGQGVHEQYF
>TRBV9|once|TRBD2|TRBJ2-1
TGTGCCAGCAGCGCCGCCGGGACTAGCGGCCACTACAATGAGCAGTTCTTC
CASSAAGTSGHYNEQFF
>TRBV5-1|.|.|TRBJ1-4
TGCGCCAGCAGCTTGGAGCTTAATGAAAAACTGTTTTTT
CASSLELNEKLFF
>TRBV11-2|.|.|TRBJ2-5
TGTGCCAGCAGCTTAAGTACAGGAGAGACCCAGTACTTC
CASSLSTGETQYF
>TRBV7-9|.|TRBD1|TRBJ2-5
TGTGCCAGCAGCAGGGGACAGGGCGAGACGGAGACCCAGTACTTC
CASSRGQGETETQYF
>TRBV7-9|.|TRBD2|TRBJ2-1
TGTGCCAGCAGTTCATCGAGCGGGAGGGCCAATGAGCAGTTCTTC
CASSSSSGRANEQFF
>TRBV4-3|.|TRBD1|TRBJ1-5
TGCGCCAGCAGCCAATTCTGGATTGGACAGGGTCGAGTTATCAATCAGCCCCAGCATTTT
CASSQFWIGQGRVINQPQHF
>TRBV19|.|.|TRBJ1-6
TGTGCCAGTAAAACAGGGATAAGCTATAATTCACCCCTCCACTTT
CASKTGISYNSPLHF
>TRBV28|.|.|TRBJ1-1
TGTGCCAGCAGGGGGGCGGTGAACACTGAAGCTTTCTTT
CASRGAVNTEAFF
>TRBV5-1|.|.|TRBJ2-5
TGCGCCAGCAGCTTCTCCTCCCAAGAGACCCAGTACTTC
CASSFSSQETQYF
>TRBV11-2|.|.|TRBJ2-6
TGTGCCAGCAGCTTAGTACAGCCCTCTGGGGCCAACGTCCTGACTTTC
CASSLVQPSGANVLTF
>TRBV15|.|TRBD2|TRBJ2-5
TGTGCCACCAGCAGGGATACTAGCGGGGGGGAAGAGACCCAGTACTTC
CATSRDTSGGEETQYF
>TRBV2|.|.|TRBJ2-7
TGTGCCAGCAGTGAAATATCGGGGGTTTCCTACGAGCAGTACTTC
CASSEISGVSYEQYF
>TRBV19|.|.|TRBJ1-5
TGTGCCAGTAGTATAGTAGATAGCAATCAGCCCCAGCATTTT
CASSIVDSNQPQHF
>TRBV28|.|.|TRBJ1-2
TGTGCCAGCAGTTTGGGGCAGCCCTATGGCTACACCTTC
CASSLGQPYGYTF
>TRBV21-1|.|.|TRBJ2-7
TGTGCCAGCCAGACTCCCTACGAGCAGTACTTC
CASQTPYEQYF
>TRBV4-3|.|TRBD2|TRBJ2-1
TGCGCCAGCAGCCAAACTAGCGGGGAGTACAATGAGCAGTTCTTC
CASSQTSGEYNEQFF